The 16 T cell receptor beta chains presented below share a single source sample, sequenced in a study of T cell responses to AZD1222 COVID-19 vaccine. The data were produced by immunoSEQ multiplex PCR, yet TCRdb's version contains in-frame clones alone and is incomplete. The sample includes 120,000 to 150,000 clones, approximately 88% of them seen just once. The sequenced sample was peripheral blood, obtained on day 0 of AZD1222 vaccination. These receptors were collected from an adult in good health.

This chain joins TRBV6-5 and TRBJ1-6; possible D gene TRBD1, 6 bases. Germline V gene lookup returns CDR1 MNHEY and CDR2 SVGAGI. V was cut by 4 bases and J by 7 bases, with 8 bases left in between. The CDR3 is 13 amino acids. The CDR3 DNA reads TGTGCCAGCAGTTTCAGGGGAAATTCACCCCTCCACTTT. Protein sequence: CASSFRGNSPLHF.

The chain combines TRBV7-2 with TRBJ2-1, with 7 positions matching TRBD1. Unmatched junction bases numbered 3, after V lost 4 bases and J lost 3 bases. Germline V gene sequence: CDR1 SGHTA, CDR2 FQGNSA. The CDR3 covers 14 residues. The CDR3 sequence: CASSSQGFYNEQFF. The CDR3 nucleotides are TGTGCCAGCAGCTCACAGGGGTTCTACAATGAGCAGTTCTTC.

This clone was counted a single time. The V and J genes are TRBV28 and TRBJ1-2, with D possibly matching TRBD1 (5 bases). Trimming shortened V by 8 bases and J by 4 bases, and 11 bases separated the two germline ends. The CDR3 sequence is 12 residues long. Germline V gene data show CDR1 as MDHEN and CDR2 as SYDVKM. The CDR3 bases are TGTGCCAGCGGGGCGCGGGTCTATGGCTACACCTTC. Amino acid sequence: CASGARVYGYTF.

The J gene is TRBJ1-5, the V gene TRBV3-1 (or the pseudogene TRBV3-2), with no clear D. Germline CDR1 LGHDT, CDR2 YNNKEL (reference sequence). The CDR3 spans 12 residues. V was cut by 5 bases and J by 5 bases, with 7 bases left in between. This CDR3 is CASSYQDQPQHF. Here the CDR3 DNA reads TGTGCCAGCAGCTATCAAGATCAGCCCCAGCATTTT.

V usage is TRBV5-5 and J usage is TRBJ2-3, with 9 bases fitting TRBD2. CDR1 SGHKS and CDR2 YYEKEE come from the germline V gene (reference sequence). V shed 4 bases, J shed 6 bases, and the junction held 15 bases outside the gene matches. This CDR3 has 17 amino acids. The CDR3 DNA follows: TGTGCCAGCAGCCCGGCCGGAGCGGGGGGTGGTAAGGATACGCAGTATTTT. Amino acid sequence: CASSPAGAGGGKDTQYF.

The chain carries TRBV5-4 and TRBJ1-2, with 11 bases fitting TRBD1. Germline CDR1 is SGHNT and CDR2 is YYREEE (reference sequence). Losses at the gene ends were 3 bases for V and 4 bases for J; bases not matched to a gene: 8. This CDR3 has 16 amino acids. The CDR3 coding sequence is TGTGCCAGCAGCTCTCCCGGGACAGGGGGATTCTATGGCTACACCTTC. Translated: CASSSPGTGGFYGYTF. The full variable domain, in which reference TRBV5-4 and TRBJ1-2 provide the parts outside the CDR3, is ETGVTQSPTHLIKTRGQQVTLRCSSQSGHNTVSWYQQALGQGPQFIFQYYREEENGRGNFPPRFSGLQFPNYSSELNVNALELDDSALYLCASSSPGTGGFYGYTFGSGTRLTVV.

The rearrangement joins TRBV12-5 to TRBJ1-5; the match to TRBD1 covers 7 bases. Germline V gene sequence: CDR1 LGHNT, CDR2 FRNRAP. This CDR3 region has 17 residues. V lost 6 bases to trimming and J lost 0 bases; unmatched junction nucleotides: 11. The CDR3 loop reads CASGLEGAGYSNQPQHF. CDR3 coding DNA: TGTGCTAGTGGATTAGAGGGGGCAGGTTATAGCAATCAGCCCCAGCATTTT.

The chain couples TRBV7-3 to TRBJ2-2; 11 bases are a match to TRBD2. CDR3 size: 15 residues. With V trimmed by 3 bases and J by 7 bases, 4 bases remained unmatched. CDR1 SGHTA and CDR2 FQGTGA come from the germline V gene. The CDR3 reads CASSFGLAGDGELFF. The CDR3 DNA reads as TGTGCCAGCAGCTTTGGACTAGCGGGTGACGGGGAGCTGTTTTTT.

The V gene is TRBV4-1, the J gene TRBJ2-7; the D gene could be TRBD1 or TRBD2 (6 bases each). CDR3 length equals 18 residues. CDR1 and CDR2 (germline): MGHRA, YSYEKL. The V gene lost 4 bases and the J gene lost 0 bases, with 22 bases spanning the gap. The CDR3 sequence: CASSLRTLGGRSSYEQYF. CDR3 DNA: TGCGCCAGCAGCCTCCGAACTCTGGGGGGCCGATCCTCCTACGAGCAGTACTTC.

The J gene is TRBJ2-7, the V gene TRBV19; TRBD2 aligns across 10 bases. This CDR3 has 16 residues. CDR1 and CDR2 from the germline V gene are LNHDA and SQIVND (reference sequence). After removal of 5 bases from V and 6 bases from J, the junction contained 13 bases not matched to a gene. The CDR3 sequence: CASSQVAGGRRGEQYF. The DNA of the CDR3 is TGTGCCAGTAGTCAGGTAGCGGGGGGAAGGCGGGGCGAGCAGTACTTC. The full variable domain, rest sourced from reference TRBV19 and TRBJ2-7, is DGGITQSPKYLFRKEGQNVTLSCEQNLNHDAMYWYRQDPGQGLRLIYYSQIVNDFQKGDIAEGYSVSREKKESFPLTVTSAQKNPTAFYLCASSQVAGGRRGEQYFGPGTRLTVT.

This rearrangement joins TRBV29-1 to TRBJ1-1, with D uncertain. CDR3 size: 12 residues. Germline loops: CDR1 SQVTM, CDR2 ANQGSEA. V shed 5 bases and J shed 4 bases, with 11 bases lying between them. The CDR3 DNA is TGCAGCGTTCAAAAAGATTCCACTGAAGCTTTCTTT. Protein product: CSVQKDSTEAFF.

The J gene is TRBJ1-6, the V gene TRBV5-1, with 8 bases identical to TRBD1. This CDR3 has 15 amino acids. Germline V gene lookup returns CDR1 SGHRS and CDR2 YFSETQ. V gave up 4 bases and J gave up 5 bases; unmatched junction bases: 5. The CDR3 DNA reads TGCGCCAGCAGCATAACGACAGGGGATAATTCACCCCTCCACTTT. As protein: CASSITTGDNSPLHF.

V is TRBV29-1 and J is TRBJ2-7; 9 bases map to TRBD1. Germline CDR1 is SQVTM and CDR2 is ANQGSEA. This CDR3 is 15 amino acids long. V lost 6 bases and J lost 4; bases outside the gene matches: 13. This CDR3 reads CSVDSPTGTGYEQYF. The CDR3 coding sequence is TGCAGCGTAGATAGTCCTACCGGGACAGGGTACGAGCAGTACTTC.

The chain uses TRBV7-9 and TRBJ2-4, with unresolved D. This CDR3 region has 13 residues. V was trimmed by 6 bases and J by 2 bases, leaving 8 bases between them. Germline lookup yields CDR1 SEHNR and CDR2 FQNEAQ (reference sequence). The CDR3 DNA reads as TGTGCCAGCAGTTACACATCCAAAAACATTCAGTACTTC. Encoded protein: CASSYTSKNIQYF.

CDR3 nucleotide sequence: TGTGCCAGCAGCGTAGGACTAGGCCCTTACGAGCAGTACTTC. Amino acid sequence: CASSVGLGPYEQYF. The rearrangement uses TRBV9 and TRBJ2-7; perhaps TRBD2 as D (6 bases). This CDR3 comprises 14 residues. CDR1 and CDR2 (germline): SGDLS, YYNGEE. V was shortened by 0 bases and J by 4 bases, with 11 bases between the two germline ends.

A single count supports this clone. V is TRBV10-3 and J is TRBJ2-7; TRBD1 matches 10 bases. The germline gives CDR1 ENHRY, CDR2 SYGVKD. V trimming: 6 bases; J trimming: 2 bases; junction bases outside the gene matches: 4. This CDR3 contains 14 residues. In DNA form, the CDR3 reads TGTGCCATCAGGCCGGGACAGGGGACCTACGAGCAGTACTTC. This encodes CAIRPGQGTYEQYF.